The following is a T cell receptor beta chain sequence with its context. Its specificity is unknown. Assay used: immunoSEQ multiplex PCR; TCRdb lists only in-frame clones, some missing. Here the sample spans about 470,000 clones, 79% being singletons. These data come from a study of shared clonotypes between healthy human individuals. Study-wide findings and caveats: Apart from blood, nothing was sampled; tissue repertoires likely differ. Clonotype sharing among the donors was expected to vary with sequencing depth.

Trimming left V 5 bases short and J 7 bases short, with 11 bases between. The germline CDR1 and CDR2 sequences are SNHLY and FYNNEI. This CDR3 has 12 amino acids. This clonotype originated in a woman between 40 and 55 years old in good health. Some clones in this sample may be carry-over from other donors' samples. Sequencing was done on a sample of PBMCs. The chain joins TRBV2 to TRBJ1-2; D gene unclear. Here the CDR3 reads CASSLAGAGYTF. The CDR3 nucleotides are TGTGCCAGCAGTCTTGCCGGAGCTGGCTACACCTTC.